These 13 T cell receptor beta chains came from one sample sequenced in a study of regulatory T cells in long-lasting Graves disease. Building of the TCR beta libraries involved iRepertoire HTBI primers and Arm-PCR of CDR3 regions. TCRdb processed the multiplex PCR reads anew with MiXCR; each CDR3 protein has one entry. Counted here are about 460,000 distinct CDR3 sequences, approximately 15% occurring once; the ten biggest clones make up over 15%. Time point of the sample: newly diagnosed GD, antithyroid drugs for less than 3 months. Following extraction of RNA from PBMCs, that RNA was used to make the TCR library. This sample was shared with a second study, whose subject was T cells in Graves' hyperthyroidism and ophthalmopathy.

The sample was peripheral blood mononuclear cells (PBMCs), taken at new diagnosis, from a patient treated with antithyroid drugs. The receptors shown here come from a woman aged 45-65 years with Graves disease.

This clonotype was counted at least ten times. V gene TRBV29-1 combines with J gene TRBJ1-1; 7 nucleotides match TRBD1. This CDR3 contains 12 residues. CDR1 SQVTM and CDR2 ANQGSEA come from the germline V gene. The trim removed 6 bases at V and 5 bases at J, leaving 6 bases unmatched. CDR3 DNA: TGCAGCGTCGACAGGGCAACAACTGAAGCTTTCTTT. As protein: CSVDRATTEAFF.

This clonotype was recorded many times. The chain links TRBV6-1 to TRBJ1-1, with D hard to call. This CDR3 contains 17 residues. The V end was cut by 4 bases, the J end by 3 bases, with 21 bases between. Germline assignment: CDR1 MNHNS and CDR2 SASEGT. The CDR3 sequence: CASSAMVSARTDTEAFF. The CDR3 DNA sequence: TGTGCCAGCAGTGCTATGGTCTCGGCCAGAACTGACACTGAAGCTTTCTTT.

Concerning this clonotype itself: This clone may be a read error of a much larger clone one base away. J is TRBJ1-1 and V is TRBV12-3 or TRBV12-4, with D hard to call. The CDR3 has 13 residues. For the CDR3, the DNA is TGTGCCGGCAGTGAAGCGATGAACACTGAAGCTTTCTTT. The encoded protein is CAGSEAMNTEAFF.

This clonotype has only a few counts. The genes are TRBV6-1 and TRBJ2-7; D not certain. In germline, CDR1 is MNHNS, CDR2 SASEGT. The length of the CDR3 is 16 residues. Trimming stripped 6 bases from V and 2 bases from J, with 20 bases between. The CDR3 DNA reads as TGTGCCAGCAGCCGCTCAGCACTCCCGAGCCCCTACGAGCAGTACTTC. This sequence encodes CASSRSALPSPYEQYF.

The chain links TRBV3-1 to TRBJ2-3; tentative D call: TRBD2 (5 bases). V was cut by 4 bases and J by 0 bases, with 11 bases left in between. Germline V gene lookup returns CDR1 LGHDT and CDR2 YNNKEL (reference sequence). This CDR3 is built from 15 residues. CDR3 sequence (DNA): TGTGCCAGCAGCCTTGCGGACTTAAGCACAGATACGCAGTATTTT. The encoded protein is CASSLADLSTDTQYF.

This clonotype was seen a handful of times. The rearrangement links TRBV5-1 to TRBJ2-6; D is undetermined. V gave up 0 bases and J gave up 2 bases, with 9 bases separating them. This CDR3 is built from 16 residues. Looked up from germline, CDR1 is SGHRS and CDR2 is YFSETQ. The CDR3 is CASSLAMSTGANVLTF. DNA for the CDR3: TGCGCCAGCAGCTTGGCCATGAGTACTGGGGCCAACGTCCTGACTTTC.

This clonotype was detected only a few times. V usage is TRBV9 and J usage is TRBJ2-1; 9 bases agree with TRBD2. The length of the CDR3 is 15 residues. With 2 bases clipped from V and 5 bases from J, the junction kept 5 bases outside the gene matches. The V gene's germline CDR1 is SGDLS and CDR2 YYNGEE. The DNA of the CDR3 is TGTGCCAGCAGCGTTGCTAGCGGGGTCAACAATGAGCAGTTCTTC. As protein: CASSVASGVNNEQFF. The variable domain in full, completed from reference TRBV9 and TRBJ2-1, reads DSGVTQTPKHLITATGQRVTLRCSPRSGDLSVYWYQQSLDQGLQFLIQYYNGEERAKGNILERFSAQQFPDLHSELNLSSLELGDSALYFCASSVASGVNNEQFFGPGTRLTVL.

The gene calls are TRBV9 and TRBJ2-1; TRBD1 agrees at 7 bases. The V segment lost 0 bases and the J segment 0 bases; nucleotides outside the gene matches: 9. The CDR3 consists of 18 residues. Germline V lookup: CDR1 SGDLS, CDR2 YYNGEE. In DNA, the CDR3 is TGTGCCAGCAGCGTAGTCGGAAGGGGACAGAGCTCCTACAATGAGCAGTTCTTC. This sequence encodes CASSVVGRGQSSYNEQFF.

The chain carries TRBV19 and TRBJ2-2; 9 bases are shared with TRBD2. Germline-derived CDR1 and CDR2 are LNHDA and SQIVND (reference sequence). This CDR3 has 19 amino acids. The V and J ends lost 3 bases and 0 bases, in that order; junction bases with no gene match: 11. CDR3 sequence: CASSIWSGLAGPNTGELFF. CDR3 nucleotide sequence: TGTGCCAGTAGTATCTGGAGCGGGCTAGCGGGACCGAACACCGGGGAGCTGTTTTTT. The whole variable domain, filled in from reference TRBV19 and TRBJ2-2, reads DGGITQSPKYLFRKEGQNVTLSCEQNLNHDAMYWYRQDPGQGLRLIYYSQIVNDFQKGDIAEGYSVSREKKESFPLTVTSAQKNPTAFYLCASSIWSGLAGPNTGELFFGEGSRLTVL.

This clonotype was seen repeatedly, ten times or more. The chain carries TRBV30 and TRBJ2-2; the match to TRBD2 covers 8 bases. This CDR3 contains 14 residues. The ends lost 4 bases at V and 7 bases at J; junction bases unmatched: 8. Germline CDR1 and CDR2: GTSNPN and SVGIG (reference sequence). CDR3 in DNA: TGTGCCTGGACCCCGGGACTAGAGGGCGGGGAGCTGTTTTTT. Translated, it gives CAWTPGLEGGELFF.

This chain joins TRBV18 and TRBJ2-1, with 9 nucleotides matching TRBD2. The trim removed 6 bases at V and 1 base at J, leaving 16 bases unmatched. Germline V gene data show CDR1 as KGHSH and CDR2 as LQKENI. The CDR3 runs 19 residues. CDR3 in amino acids: CASSHTGTSSIRSYNEQFF. CDR3 bases: TGTGCCAGCTCGCACACCGGGACTAGCTCTATTCGGTCCTACAATGAGCAGTTCTTC.

This clonotype was seen only once. The CDR3, as DNA: TGTGCCAGCAGTTTCTCGGTGGGGTGGCAGCCCCAGCATTTT. Translating it yields CASSFSVGWQPQHF. V and J are TRBV2 and TRBJ1-5; D remains unclear. Trimming cost V 5 bases and J 7 bases, with 15 bases left between them. The CDR3 consists of 14 residues. Germline V gene data show CDR1 as SNHLY and CDR2 as FYNNEI.

This clonotype came up many times. V and J are TRBV5-4 and TRBJ2-1, with TRBD1 matching 7 bases. J gave up 4 bases and V 4 bases, and 8 bases lay outside the gene matches. From germline, CDR1 is SGHNT and CDR2 YYREEE (reference sequence). There are 15 residues in the CDR3. The CDR3 DNA follows: TGTGCCAGCAGCCGTGGGACAGAACCATACAATGAGCAGTTCTTC. Protein product: CASSRGTEPYNEQFF.